This T cell receptor beta chain was retrieved from a study of T cells in Graves' hyperthyroidism and ophthalmopathy. Study-wide results and caveats: Most thyroid clonotypes expanded above 0.001 were also detected in blood.

This clonotype came up many times. The antigen is unknown. Germline V lookup: CDR1 GTSNPN, CDR2 SVGIG (reference sequence). The CDR3 totals 14 residues. V trimming: 2 bases; J trimming: 7 bases; junction bases outside the gene matches: 7. The TCR beta CDR3 regions underwent amplification using RNA transcripts as the source. With the HTBI primer set, the TCR CDR3 went through a first round of RT-PCR. Via MiXCR, TCRdb re-called the multiplex PCR reads, giving one row per CDR3 protein. The sample holds 250,000 to 300,000 distinct CDR3 sequences, less than 15% seen once. Exclusion followed for patients with uncontrolled infection, other autoimmune disease, pregnancy or lactation. Diagnoses rested on clinical symptoms, serum thyroxine and TRAb, thyroid ultrasound and orbital computed tomography.

The sequenced material came from blood. The chain has TRBV30 and TRBJ1-4, with 7 bases lining up with TRBD1. The receptor was derived from a woman aged 25 to 45 with Graves' hyperthyroidism that later progressed to Graves' ophthalmopathy. CDR3 loop: CAWSITGAGEKLFF. The CDR3 coding sequence is TGTGCCTGGAGTATCACAGGGGCAGGTGAAAAACTGTTTTTT.